This TCR beta chain stems from a study of blood T cell repertoires in COVID-19. Study details: Collection of acute and convalescent COVID-19 samples took place in the United States, Italy and Spain. T cells, B-cell-depleted T cells, or PBMCs supplied cDNA or gDNA.

Authors' analysis steps: Reference gene primer amplification in the assay estimated nucleated cell counts. The repertoire was sequenced with immunoSEQ multiplex PCR; TCRdb's copy has only in-frame clones and lacks some. V, J and clone size reflect that table, while D and trimming were determined from the DNA. The sample consists of roughly 300,000 clones, over 75% of them appearing once. The CDR3 spans 13 residues. Per germline, CDR1 MNHEY and CDR2 SVGAGI. V lost 2 bases to trimming and J lost 6 bases, with 11 bases between them. The sequence was collected from a man aged 18-30 years with active or convalescent COVID-19. The rearrangement uses TRBV6-5 and TRBJ2-7; D is undetermined. The sequencing sample was made of peripheral blood. This CDR3 reads CASSYRSGFEQYF. For the CDR3, the DNA is TGTGCCAGCAGTTACCGATCCGGGTTCGAGCAGTACTTC.